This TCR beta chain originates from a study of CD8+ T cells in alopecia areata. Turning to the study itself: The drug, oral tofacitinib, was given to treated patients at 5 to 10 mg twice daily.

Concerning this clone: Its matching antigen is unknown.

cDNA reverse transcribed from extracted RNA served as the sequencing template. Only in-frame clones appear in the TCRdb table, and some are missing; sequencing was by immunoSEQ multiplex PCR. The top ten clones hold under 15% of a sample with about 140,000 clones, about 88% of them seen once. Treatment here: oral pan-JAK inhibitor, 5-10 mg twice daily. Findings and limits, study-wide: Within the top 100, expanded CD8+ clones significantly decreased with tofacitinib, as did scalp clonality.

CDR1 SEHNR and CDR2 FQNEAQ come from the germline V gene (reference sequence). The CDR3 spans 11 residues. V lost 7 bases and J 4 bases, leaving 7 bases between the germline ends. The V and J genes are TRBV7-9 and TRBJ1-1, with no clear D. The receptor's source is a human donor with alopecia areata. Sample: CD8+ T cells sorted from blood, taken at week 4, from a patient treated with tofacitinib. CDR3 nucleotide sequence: TGTGCCAGCACCGACCTCACTGAAGCTTTCTTT. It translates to CASTDLTEAFF. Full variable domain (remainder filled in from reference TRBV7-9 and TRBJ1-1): DTGVSQNPRHKITKRGQNVTFRCDPISEHNRLYWYRQTLGQGPEFLTYFQNEAQLEKSRLLSDRFSAERPKGSFSTLEIQRTEQGDSAMYLCASTDLTEAFFGQGTRLTVV.